Included here is one T cell receptor (beta chain) sequence, with context. Its antigen remains unknown. One entry per CDR3 protein results from TCRdb running MiXCR on the 5' RACE reads. The sample has roughly 770,000 distinct CDR3 sequences, over 15% seen once; the top ten hold over 10%. This entry is derived from a study of identical twins. The V end lost 7 bases, the J end lost 1 base, and 16 bases lay between the germline ends. This CDR3 is built from 14 residues. Germline lookup yields CDR1 SQVTM and CDR2 ANQGSEA. Findings and limits, study-wide: Whereas memory repertoires showed no such difference, abundant cord blood beta clonotypes carried fewer insertions. Out-of-frame alpha sequences common to twins exhibited an excess of low generation probability.

This sample also belongs to another study, concerning T cells expressing NK-cell markers. That work contributes: In a group of several donors, dominant NKG2C+ clonotypes represented roughly 1.0-7.0% of CD8+ T cells. Whether expanded NKG2C+ T cell clones recognized HCMV stayed uncertain.

The V gene is TRBV29-1, the J gene TRBJ2-5; D gene ambiguous. The material sequenced was PBMCs. The sequence came from a young woman in good health. CDR3 region: CSAIHRYSQETQYF. DNA for the CDR3: TGCAGCGCCATACACCGATACAGCCAAGAGACCCAGTACTTC.